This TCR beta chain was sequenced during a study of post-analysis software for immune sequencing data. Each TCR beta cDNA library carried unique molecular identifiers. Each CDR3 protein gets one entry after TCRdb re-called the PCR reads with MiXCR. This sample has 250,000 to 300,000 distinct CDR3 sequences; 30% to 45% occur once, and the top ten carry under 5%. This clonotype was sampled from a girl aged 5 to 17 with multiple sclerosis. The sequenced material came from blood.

CDR3: CASSGQGSGNTIYF. The CDR3 DNA reads TGTGCCAGCAGTGGCCAGGGGTCTGGAAACACCATATATTTT. The chain joins TRBV6-1 to TRBJ1-3; D may be TRBD1 (6 bases). Germline V CDR1 and CDR2: MNHNS, SASEGT. V lost 4 bases, J lost 1 base, and 8 bases lay in between. There are 14 residues in the CDR3.